One T cell receptor beta chain is described in this entry. No antigen is known for it. This sample was taken from a study of blood T cells in healthy people across ages. CDR3 size: 17 residues. Germline values: CDR1 LGHNA, CDR2 YSLEER. V lost 4 bases and J lost 6; bases outside the gene matches: 15. A J-beta primer mix and a sample-barcoded 5' primer were used in a second PCR of roughly 6 to 11 cycles. Each cDNA molecule carried a tag from a template-switch adaptor that contained 12 random nucleotides. MiXCR, run by TCRdb on the 5' RACE reads, gives a single entry per CDR3 protein. The sample has 1.5 million to 2 million distinct CDR3 sequences; around 48% are singletons. Regarding the study as a whole: Diversity was higher, and naive CD4+ cells more numerous, in long-lived donors than in aged donors. Per million T cells, TCR beta diversity dropped roughly linearly as age increased.

This chain uses TRBV4-3 with TRBJ2-3, with 8 bases fitting TRBD2. Source material: blood. The receptor was isolated from a woman aged 40-49 years in good health. CDR3 coding DNA: TGCGCCAGCAGCCGTGATAGGGGGACGGGGGGGCTGGATACGCAGTATTTT. It translates to CASSRDRGTGGLDTQYF.